The 24 T cell receptor beta chains listed next were all sequenced from one sample in a study of Graves' ophthalmopathy and Graves' hyperthyroidism. RNA transcripts were the template, and TCR beta CDR3 regions were amplified from them. The first round was an RT-PCR with HTBI primers, and the second round was a multiplex PCR. TCRdb reprocessed the multiplex PCR reads via MiXCR and lists one record per CDR3 protein. The data hold hundreds of thousands of distinct CDR3 sequences, with about 41% observed a single time. Sequencing was performed on peripheral blood. These receptors originate from an adult man with Graves' ophthalmopathy.

Concerning this clonotype itself: At one boundary the junction diverges from the germline segment, which might be a read error. The rearrangement links TRBV27 to TRBJ2-7; TRBD1 matches at 9 bases. The CDR3 is 15 residues long. Germline CDR1 and CDR2: MNHEY and SMNVEV (reference sequence). The CDR3 DNA follows: TGTGTCAGCAGCCGCGGGACAGGGAGGTCCTACGAGCAGTACTTC. This sequence encodes CVSSRGTGRSYEQYF.

This clonotype was found many times. This sequence joins TRBV12-3 or TRBV12-4 and TRBJ2-7; 11 bases are shared with TRBD2. V was clipped by 5 bases and J by 1 base; unmatched bases: 16. The CDR3 totals 19 residues. The CDR3 spells CASSPGQGPGTSGSYEQYF. DNA of the CDR3: TGTGCCAGCAGTCCTGGCCAGGGGCCCGGGACTAGCGGATCCTACGAGCAGTACTTC.

The chain uses TRBV15 and TRBJ1-5; tentative D call: TRBD1 (6 bases). The germline V gene encodes CDR1 LNHNV and CDR2 YYDKDF (reference sequence). CDR3 length equals 17 residues. The V end was cut by 1 base, the J end by 1 base, with 14 bases between. CDR3 in DNA: TGTGCCACCAGCAGAGGCCAGGACAGCCAAAGCAATCAGCCCCAGCATTTT. This translates into CATSRGQDSQSNQPQHF.

The chain links TRBV4-2 to TRBJ1-2; D unclear. V lost 5 bases, J lost 2 bases, and 18 bases lay in between. The CDR3 totals 16 residues. Germline CDR1 and CDR2: LGHNA and YNFKEQ. The CDR3 sequence is CASSLDVLSFNYGYTF. CDR3 sequence (DNA): TGTGCCAGCAGCTTGGACGTTTTGAGCTTCAACTATGGCTACACCTTC.

The table lists this clonotype with many counts. V usage is TRBV10-2 and J usage is TRBJ1-2; D unresolved. V dropped 8 bases and J dropped 2 bases, with 6 bases sitting between them. Germline V gives CDR1 WSHSY, CDR2 SAAADI. The CDR3 has 11 amino acids. The CDR3 is CASGGNYGYTF. In nucleotides, the CDR3 is TGCGCCAGCGGAGGGAACTATGGCTACACCTTC.

As for this clonotype: Since a much larger clone is just one base distant, this may be a read error. V usage is TRBV7-8 and J usage is TRBJ1-2, with 8 positions matching TRBD1. The CDR3 consists of 15 residues. The V gene end was trimmed by 5 bases and the J gene end by 3 bases; junction bases not matched to a gene: 8. Per the germline V gene, CDR1 is SGHVS and CDR2 is FQNEAQ. CDR3 region: CASSPHRGGDYGYTF. In DNA form, the CDR3 reads TGTGCCAGCAGCCCTCACAGGGGGGGAGACTATGGCTACACCTTC.

V usage is TRBV29-1 and J usage is TRBJ1-1; tentatively, D is TRBD1 (6 bases). V was cut by 6 bases and J by 4 bases, with 6 bases left in between. CDR1 is SQVTM, CDR2 ANQGSEA, per germline. The CDR3 runs to 10 residues. The CDR3 DNA sequence: TGCAGCGTGACAGGCACTGAAGCTTTCTTT. Its protein product is CSVTGTEAFF.

This clonotype was counted at least ten times. The chain employs TRBV7-9 and TRBJ2-7, with D possibly matching TRBD2 (6 bases). The length of the CDR3 is 14 residues. The germline CDR1 and CDR2 sequences are SEHNR and FQNEAQ (reference sequence). Trimming left V 3 bases short and J 5 bases short, with 14 bases between. The CDR3 sequence: CASSFSGPGDEQYF. As DNA, the CDR3 is TGTGCCAGCAGCTTTAGCGGTCCTGGGGACGAGCAGTACTTC.

Comments on this clonotype: This clone may be a read error of a much larger clone one base away. This chain joins TRBV15 and TRBJ2-7, with 7 bases lining up with TRBD2. The germline V gene encodes CDR1 LNHNV and CDR2 YYDKDF (reference sequence). The CDR3 has 17 amino acids. The CDR3 DNA sequence: TGTGCCGCCAGCAGAGACCGTAGTAGCGGGTATAACTACGAGCAGTACTTC. This encodes CAASRDRSSGYNYEQYF.

This clonotype was counted only a few times. The rearrangement joins TRBV11-2 to TRBJ1-6, with 7 bases lining up with TRBD1. CDR3 size: 15 residues. Looked up from germline, CDR1 is SGHAT and CDR2 is FQNNGV. J lost 7 bases, V lost 5 bases, and 8 bases had no gene match. CDR3 sequence: CASSGPGQRNSPLHF. In nucleotides, the CDR3 is TGTGCCAGCAGCGGGCCGGGACAGAGGAATTCACCCCTCCACTTT.

This clonotype has a single count. This chain uses TRBV15 with TRBJ2-5; D perhaps matches TRBD1 (6 bases). The CDR3 extends over 14 amino acids. Germline V gene lookup returns CDR1 LNHNV and CDR2 YYDKDF (reference sequence). Trimming pared 5 bases from V and 5 bases from J, leaving 15 bases between. The CDR3 region is CATSAGQPGETQYF. The CDR3, as DNA: TGTGCCACCAGCGCAGGACAGCCGGGGGAGACCCAGTACTTC.

This clonotype has a count of ten or more. The chain links TRBV3-1 to TRBJ1-1, with D uncertain. The CDR3 is 14 residues long. Germline V lookup: CDR1 LGHDT, CDR2 YNNKEL (reference sequence). Trimming removed 3 bases at V and 11 bases at J, with 19 bases between. CDR3 DNA: TGTGCCAGCAGCCAGTCGCCCGGGCAGTCTAAGGCTTTCTTT. Amino acids: CASSQSPGQSKAFF.

V gene TRBV5-5 combines with J gene TRBJ1-1; D is unclear. V dropped 3 bases and J dropped 4 bases, with 10 bases sitting between them. In germline, CDR1 is SGHKS, CDR2 YYEKEE (reference sequence). The CDR3 is 13 amino acids. In DNA form, the CDR3 reads TGTGCCAGCAGCTATACACGGGTCACTGAAGCTTTCTTT. Its protein is CASSYTRVTEAFF.

The chain recombines TRBV29-1 with TRBJ2-5, with 9 bases that match TRBD2. CDR1 is SQVTM, CDR2 ANQGSEA, per germline. This CDR3 comprises 12 residues. After removal of 8 bases from V and 5 bases from J, the junction contained 6 bases not matched to a gene. CDR3: CSKAGGRETQYF. CDR3 nucleotide sequence: TGCAGCAAAGCGGGGGGCCGTGAGACCCAGTACTTC.

This clonotype appeared a few times. V and J are TRBV7-9 and TRBJ2-2, with 7 bases identical to TRBD1. From germline, CDR1 is SEHNR and CDR2 FQNEAQ (reference sequence). With 5 bases clipped from V and 8 bases from J, the junction kept 17 bases outside the gene matches. The CDR3 consists of 17 residues. CDR3 nucleotide sequence: TGTGCCAGCAGCATAACTCCGGGACAGCACTTTTTGGGGGAGCTGTTTTTT. Translation: CASSITPGQHFLGELFF.

On this clonotype itself: No conserved phenylalanine or tryptophan ends this CDR3, so it is likely a read error. It is unclear where the CDR3 begins or ends on the DNA, so no DNA is shown, and the CDR3 is as TCRdb lists it. The J gene is TRBJ1-4, the V gene TRBV12-3 or TRBV12-4; the DNA was not compared with TRBD1, the D call given in the table. The CDR3 is 8 residues long, ends included. This CDR3 is CASSLEGQ.

This clonotype has a count of ten or more. The CDR3 sequence: CASRGGLAGTTGELFF. For the CDR3, the DNA is TGTGCCAGTAGGGGAGGACTAGCGGGAACAACCGGGGAGCTGTTTTTT. The chain uses TRBV19 and TRBJ2-2; 12 bases align to TRBD2. With V trimmed by 6 bases and J by 5 bases, 7 bases remained unmatched. Looked up from germline, CDR1 is LNHDA and CDR2 is SQIVND (reference sequence). The CDR3 is 16 amino acids.

The rearrangement uses TRBV25-1 and TRBJ2-3; TRBD1 matches 7 bases. The CDR3 spans 20 residues. Germline-derived CDR1 and CDR2 are MGHDK and SYGVNS. J lost 0 bases, V lost 5 bases, and 20 bases had no gene match. CDR3 nucleotide sequence: TGTGCCAGCAGTTTGGTAACCGGACAGGACAAACCCTCAAGCACAGATACGCAGTATTTT. Translated: CASSLVTGQDKPSSTDTQYF.

This clonotype was observed a few times. The chain uses TRBV5-6 and TRBJ1-3; D is uncertain. The CDR3 sequence is 13 residues long. V was trimmed by 4 bases and J by 3 bases, leaving 8 bases between them. CDR1 and CDR2 from the germline V gene are SGHDT and YYEEEE. The CDR3 sequence: CASSQTDGNTIYF. DNA for the CDR3: TGTGCCAGCAGCCAGACGGATGGAAACACCATATATTTT.

A single count supports this clonotype. This chain links TRBV10-2 with TRBJ2-5; D may be TRBD1 (6 bases). Germline V gene data show CDR1 as WSHSY and CDR2 as SAAADI. V lost 4 bases to trimming and J lost 10 bases, with 10 bases between them. The CDR3 length is 11 residues. CDR3 sequence reads: CASSGGQVQYF. CDR3 in DNA: TGCGCCAGCAGTGGGGGGCAGGTCCAGTACTTC.

The chain recombines TRBV5-1 with TRBJ2-7; D possibly uses TRBD1 or TRBD2 (5 bases each). Trimming removed 6 bases at V and 6 bases at J, with 22 bases between. Germline lookup yields CDR1 SGHRS and CDR2 YFSETQ. The CDR3 sequence is 15 residues long. In DNA, the CDR3 is TGCGCCAGCACACCGGAGGACACCGGGGATCGCGAGCAGTACTTC. Amino acids: CASTPEDTGDREQYF. The full variable domain, completed using reference TRBV5-1 and TRBJ2-7, is KAGVTQTPRYLIKTRGQQVTLSCSPISGHRSVSWYQQTPGQGLQFLFEYFSETQRNKGNFPGRFSGRQFSNSRSEMNVSTLELGDSALYLCASTPEDTGDREQYFGPGTRLTVT.

Comment on this clonotype: Sequence at one end of the junction differs from germline and may be a read error. The chain joins TRBV29-1 to TRBJ2-5, with D possibly TRBD2 on 5 matching bases. The CDR3 is 12 amino acids. The germline V gene has CDR1 SQVTM and CDR2 ANQGSEA. The CDR3 protein is CSVSGRMNTQYF. The CDR3 DNA is TGCAGCGTTAGCGGTCGGATGAACACCCAATACTTC.

This clonotype appeared a single time. The gene calls are TRBV4-3 and TRBJ1-4, with no clear D. The germline gives CDR1 LGHNA, CDR2 YSLEER. V was shortened by 0 bases and J by 0 bases, with 14 bases between the two germline ends. The CDR3 totals 18 residues. In nucleotides, the CDR3 is TGCGCCAGCAGCCAAGATTCGACCGCCCAAGCAACTAATGAAAAACTGTTTTTT. Amino acids: CASSQDSTAQATNEKLFF.

This chain uses TRBV29-1 with TRBJ2-5, with 11 bases matching TRBD2. CDR3 length equals 15 residues. V shed 6 bases and J 4 bases; nucleotides not matched to a gene: 10. Germline loops: CDR1 SQVTM, CDR2 ANQGSEA. The CDR3 DNA is TGCAGCGTGGCAGAACTAGCGGGAGTACGAGAGACCCAGTACTTC. This gives the protein CSVAELAGVRETQYF.